This entry is about one TCR beta chain. What it binds is not known. The sample holds other DNA sequences that translate to the same CDR3. There were no recent acute infections or vaccinations among the donors, who were healthy HIV-negative adults. The assay was carried out at the deep level. Profiling relied on immunoSEQ multiplex PCR, and the TCRdb table lists in-frame clones only, not all of them. The sample lists around 2.3 million clones, approximately 95% occurring once. The data derive from a study of shared clonotypes between healthy human individuals. The CDR3 is made up of 13 amino acids. V lost 0 bases, J lost 3 bases, and 6 bases lay in between. Germline loops: CDR1 SGHTA, CDR2 FQGNSA. General study findings and limits: Represented genetic and exposure-history diversity was restricted by having few donors. Generation probabilities of non-shared clonotypes were lower (relative to those shared by all four donors).

Sequenced input: naive CD4+ T cells sorted from blood. The subset was: CD45RA+ positively selected. The rearrangement joins TRBV7-2 to TRBJ2-7; D ambiguous. This clonotype was obtained from a man between 18 and 35 years old in good health. This CDR3 is CASSLAYSYEQYF. CDR3 nucleotides: TGTGCCAGCAGCTTAGCCTACAGCTACGAGCAGTACTTC. Based on the CDR3 plus reference TRBV7-2 and TRBJ2-7, the full variable domain is GAGVSQSPSNKVTEKGKDVELRCDPISGHTALYWYRQSLGQGLEFLIYFQGNSAPDKSGLPSDRFSAERTGGSVSTLTIQRTQQEDSAVYLCASSLAYSYEQYFGPGTRLTVT.